The 17 T cell receptor beta chains presented below share a single source sample, sequenced in a study of blood T cell repertoires in COVID-19. Produced via immunoSEQ multiplex PCR; TCRdb's table is partial and in-frame only. The data hold about 120,000 clones, with around 85% observed a single time. The sample comprised peripheral blood. These receptors all come from a man aged 30 to 45 with COVID-19, enrolled during active disease.

V is TRBV6-5 and J is TRBJ2-6, with D hard to call. The CDR3 has 12 amino acids. Trimming took off 8 bases at V and 2 bases at J, with 4 bases between the two ends. Germline CDR1 MNHEY, CDR2 SVGAGI. CDR3 sequence (DNA): TGTGCCAGCCGGGCTGGGGCCAACGTCCTGACTTTC. It encodes CASRAGANVLTF.

The V call is TRBV5-4, the J call TRBJ2-7; 8 bases are shared with TRBD1. The V gene's germline CDR1 is SGHNT and CDR2 YYREEE (reference sequence). This CDR3 comprises 13 residues. V lost 3 bases, J lost 3 bases, and 2 bases stayed unmatched. The CDR3 nucleotides read TGTGCCAGCAGCTGGGACAGGCGCTACGAGCAGTACTTC. As protein: CASSWDRRYEQYF.

This clone was recorded a few times. The chain couples TRBV4-1 to TRBJ2-3; TRBD1 matches 8 bases. The trim removed 0 bases at V and 4 bases at J, leaving 9 bases unmatched. Germline loops: CDR1 MGHRA, CDR2 YSYEKL. There are 17 residues in the CDR3. In nucleotides, the CDR3 is TGCGCCAGCAGCCAAGATCTTGACAGGGGAAGAGCAGATACGCAGTATTTT. Residues: CASSQDLDRGRADTQYF.

J is TRBJ1-1 and V is TRBV7-9; D is unclear. Deletions cut 5 bases from V and 7 bases from J, with 11 bases between. Germline assignment: CDR1 SEHNR and CDR2 FQNEAQ (reference sequence). The CDR3 length is 12 residues. Here the CDR3 reads CASSPPEDEAFF. DNA for the CDR3: TGTGCCAGCAGCCCCCCGGAGGATGAAGCTTTCTTT.

DNA for the CDR3: TGTGCCAGCAGCTCAGGACAGGGCCCCGAAGCTTTCTTT. Translated, it gives CASSSGQGPEAFF. The chain recombines TRBV7-8 with TRBJ1-1; 8 bases map to TRBD1. Germline CDR1 is SGHVS and CDR2 is FQNEAQ. V was pared by 4 bases and J by 8 bases, with 6 bases of the junction left unmatched. The CDR3 runs to 13 residues.

The chain combines TRBV19 with TRBJ2-3, with 11 bases identical to TRBD2. The germline gives CDR1 LNHDA, CDR2 SQIVND (reference sequence). Germline trimming cut 8 bases from V and 2 bases from J; bases unmatched to any gene: 9. The length of the CDR3 is 16 residues. CDR3 region: CASAPGLADSTDTQYF. The CDR3 DNA is TGTGCCAGTGCCCCGGGACTAGCGGATTCCACAGATACGCAGTATTTT.

The chain recombines TRBV9 with TRBJ2-1; 10 nucleotides line up with TRBD2. The CDR3 spans 16 residues. From germline, CDR1 is SGDLS and CDR2 YYNGEE. The trim removed 4 bases at V and 0 bases at J, leaving 4 bases unmatched. The DNA of the CDR3 is TGTGCCAGCAGCCCAAGCGGGGGGGACTCCTACAATGAGCAGTTCTTC. Translating it yields CASSPSGGDSYNEQFF.

This clone was detected only a few times. The rearrangement uses TRBV27 and TRBJ1-1, with a possible D match to TRBD1 (5 bases). V was trimmed by 1 base and J by 1 base, leaving 13 bases between them. CDR1 is MNHEY and CDR2 is SMNVEV in the germline V gene (reference sequence). This CDR3 is built from 16 residues. The CDR3 nucleotides are TGTGCCAGCAGTTTATGGGCACGGCAGGGGAACACTGAAGCTTTCTTT. It codes for CASSLWARQGNTEAFF.

This chain connects TRBV5-6 to TRBJ2-7, with D perhaps matching TRBD2 (6 bases). In germline, CDR1 is SGHDT, CDR2 YYEEEE. Trimming removed 6 bases from V and 2 bases from J, with 15 bases in between. The CDR3 is 14 residues long. CDR3 sequence reads: CASTLLALPYEQYF. The CDR3 DNA sequence: TGTGCCAGCACCCTACTAGCCCTTCCCTACGAGCAGTACTTC. Filled out from reference TRBV5-6 and TRBJ2-7, the complete variable domain reads DAGVTQSPTHLIKTRGQQVTLRCSPKSGHDTVSWYQQALGQGPQFIFQYYEEEERQRGNFPDRFSGHQFPNYSSELNVNALLLGDSALYLCASTLLALPYEQYFGPGTRLTVT.

The rearrangement uses TRBV27 and TRBJ2-3; TRBD1 matches 7 bases. This CDR3 has 16 residues. V trimming: 6 bases; J trimming: 2 bases; junction bases outside the gene matches: 11. Germline V gene sequence: CDR1 MNHEY, CDR2 SMNVEV (reference sequence). CDR3 DNA sequence: TGTGCCAGCAGGCGACAGGGCTACACCGACACAGATACGCAGTATTTT. Encoded protein: CASRRQGYTDTDTQYF.

The chain carries TRBV5-5 and TRBJ2-3; TRBD2 agrees at 9 bases. This CDR3 is 16 amino acids long. Trimming removed 0 bases from V and 6 bases from J; junction bases left unmatched: 8. In germline, CDR1 is SGHKS, CDR2 YYEKEE (reference sequence). For the CDR3, the DNA is TGTGCCAGCAGCTTGGTACTAGCGGGTGGTCGGGATACGCAGTATTTT. The encoded protein is CASSLVLAGGRDTQYF.

The chain carries TRBV4-1 and TRBJ2-7; TRBD2 agrees at 8 bases. This CDR3 spans 15 amino acids. The V and J ends lost 4 bases and 4 bases, in that order; junction bases with no gene match: 9. The germline CDR1 and CDR2 sequences are MGHRA and YSYEKL. This CDR3 reads CASSLRDSGGYEQYF. The CDR3 DNA is TGCGCCAGCAGCCTCCGAGACAGCGGGGGTTACGAGCAGTACTTC.

CDR3 nucleotides: TGTGCCACCGAGGTTCAGGGAAACACTGAAGCTTTCTTT. Translated, it gives CATEVQGNTEAFF. The rearrangement links TRBV2 to TRBJ1-1; TRBD1 might be the D (5 bases). The V end lost 10 bases, the J end lost 2 bases, and 14 bases lay between the germline ends. The CDR3 loop spans 13 amino acids. Germline-derived CDR1 and CDR2 are SNHLY and FYNNEI.

The rearrangement joins TRBV27 to TRBJ1-5, with TRBD1 identical over 7 bases. V lost 8 bases, J lost 0 bases, and 4 bases stayed unmatched. Looked up from germline, CDR1 is MNHEY and CDR2 is SMNVEV (reference sequence). The CDR3 sequence is 14 residues long. The CDR3 DNA follows: TGTGCCAGCGGGACAGTAGATAGCAATCAGCCCCAGCATTTT. It yields the protein CASGTVDSNQPQHF.

CDR3 in DNA: TGTGCCAGCAGTAATACAGGGTTTTCCTACAATGAGCAGTTCTTC. This encodes CASSNTGFSYNEQFF. The rearrangement joins TRBV28 to TRBJ2-1, with D tentatively TRBD1 (6 bases). CDR3 size: 15 residues. The germline CDR1 and CDR2 sequences are MDHEN and SYDVKM. V was trimmed by 5 bases and J by 1 base, leaving 12 bases between them.

This chain joins TRBV11-3 and TRBJ2-7; TRBD1 is a possible D gene (5 bases). Per the germline V gene, CDR1 is SGHNT and CDR2 is YENEEA. V lost 1 base and J lost 2, with 18 bases in between. The CDR3 runs to 17 residues. This chain's CDR3 is CASSLVPPGLFPYEQYF. The CDR3 region has the DNA TGTGCCAGCAGCTTAGTCCCCCCAGGGTTGTTTCCCTACGAGCAGTACTTC.

The gene calls are TRBV7-2 and TRBJ2-7; 7 nucleotides line up with TRBD2. The germline gives CDR1 SGHTA, CDR2 FQGNSA. The CDR3 sequence is 14 residues long. J gave up 2 bases and V 6 bases, and 7 bases lay outside the gene matches. The CDR3 protein is CASRPSGGAYEQYF. CDR3 in DNA: TGTGCCAGCAGACCCAGTGGGGGGGCCTACGAGCAGTACTTC.